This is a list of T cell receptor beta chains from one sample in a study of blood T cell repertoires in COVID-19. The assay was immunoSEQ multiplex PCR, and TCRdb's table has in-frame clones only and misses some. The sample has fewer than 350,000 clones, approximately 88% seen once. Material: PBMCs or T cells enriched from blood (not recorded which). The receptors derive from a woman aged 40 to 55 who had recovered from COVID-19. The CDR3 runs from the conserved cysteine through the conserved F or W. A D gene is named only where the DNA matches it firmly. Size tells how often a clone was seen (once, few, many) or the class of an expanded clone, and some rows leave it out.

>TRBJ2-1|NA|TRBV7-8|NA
CASSLWKLAETNEQFF
TGTGCCAGCAGCTTATGGAAACTAGCCGAAACCAATGAGCAGTTCTTC
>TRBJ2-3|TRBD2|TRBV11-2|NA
CASSLDLAGARYTQYF
TGTGCCAGCAGCTTGGATCTAGCGGGAGCAAGGTATACGCAGTATTTT
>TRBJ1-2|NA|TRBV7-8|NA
CASSLAGHGRGYTF
TGTGCCAGCAGCTTAGCGGGCCACGGTAGGGGCTACACCTTC
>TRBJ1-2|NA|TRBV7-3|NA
CASSLNIGYGYTF
TGTGCCAGCAGCTTAAATATCGGCTATGGCTACACCTTC
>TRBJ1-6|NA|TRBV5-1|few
CASSLGQPNNSPLHF
TGCGCCAGCAGCTTAGGACAGCCGAATAATTCACCCCTCCACTTT
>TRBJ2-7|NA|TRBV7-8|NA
CASSLTGAYEQYF
TGTGCCAGCAGCTTAACCGGGGCCTACGAGCAGTACTTC
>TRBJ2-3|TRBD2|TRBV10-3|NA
CAIRSGLALADTQYF
TGTGCCATCAGGTCGGGACTAGCGCTCGCAGATACGCAGTATTTT
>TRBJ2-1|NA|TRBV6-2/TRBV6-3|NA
CASSRQGSYNEQFF
TGTGCCAGCAGTCGTCAGGGTTCCTACAATGAGCAGTTCTTC
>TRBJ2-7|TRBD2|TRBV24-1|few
CATSDSSSGGSSYEQYF
TGTGCCACCAGTGATTCCTCTAGCGGGGGGTCGTCCTACGAGCAGTACTTC
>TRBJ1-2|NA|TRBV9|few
CASSVAPGDNYGYTF
TGTGCCAGCAGCGTAGCACCAGGGGACAACTATGGCTACACCTTC
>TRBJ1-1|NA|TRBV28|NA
CASSTTDSVNTEAFF
TGTGCCAGCAGTACTACGGACAGTGTGAACACTGAAGCTTTCTTT
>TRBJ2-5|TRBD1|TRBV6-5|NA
CASSRGQGSQETQYF
TGTGCCAGCAGTCGCGGACAGGGTAGCCAAGAGACCCAGTACTTC
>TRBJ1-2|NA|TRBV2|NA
CASGKEGGGYGYTF
TGTGCCAGCGGGAAGGAGGGAGGGGGCTATGGCTACACCTTC
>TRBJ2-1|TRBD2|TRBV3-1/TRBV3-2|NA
CASSRTSGKGTEQFF
TGTGCCAGCAGCCGGACTAGCGGGAAGGGGACTGAGCAGTTCTTC
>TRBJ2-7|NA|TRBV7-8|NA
CASSLGTGYEQYF
TGTGCCAGCAGCTTAGGTACGGGCTACGAGCAGTACTTC
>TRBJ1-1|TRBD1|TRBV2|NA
CASIKEGQGGTEAFF
TGTGCCAGCATTAAAGAGGGACAGGGCGGAACTGAAGCTTTCTTT
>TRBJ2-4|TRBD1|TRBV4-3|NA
CASSQDAGGRNIQYF
TGCGCCAGCAGCCAAGATGCAGGGGGCAGGAACATTCAGTACTTC
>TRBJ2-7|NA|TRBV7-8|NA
CASSLELGSFYEQYF
TGTGCCAGCAGCTTAGAACTGGGGAGCTTCTACGAGCAGTACTTC
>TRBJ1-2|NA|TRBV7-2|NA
CASSAYNPGDYGYTF
TGTGCCAGCAGCGCATACAACCCCGGGGACTATGGCTACACCTTC
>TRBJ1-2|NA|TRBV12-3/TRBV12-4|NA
CASWGGRYGYTF
TGTGCCAGTTGGGGGGGGCGGTATGGCTACACCTTC
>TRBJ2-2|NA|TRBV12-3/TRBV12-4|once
CASTAAAGELFF
TGTGCCAGCACCGCGGCCGCCGGGGAGCTGTTTTTT
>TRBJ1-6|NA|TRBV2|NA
CASCQGPINSPLHF
TGTGCCAGCTGTCAGGGCCCAATTAATTCACCCCTCCACTTT
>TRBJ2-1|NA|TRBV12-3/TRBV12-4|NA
CASSFDSGNEQFF
TGTGCCAGCAGTTTCGACAGTGGCAATGAGCAGTTCTTC
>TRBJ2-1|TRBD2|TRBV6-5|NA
CASRPSGGYNEQFF
TGTGCCAGCAGGCCGAGCGGGGGGTACAATGAGCAGTTCTTC
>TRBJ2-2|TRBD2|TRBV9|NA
CASSVASGGELFF
TGTGCCAGCAGCGTGGCTAGCGGCGGGGAGCTGTTTTTT
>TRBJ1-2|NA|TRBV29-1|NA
CSALWGALGGYTF
TGCAGCGCTTTGTGGGGCGCTTTGGGGGGCTACACCTTC
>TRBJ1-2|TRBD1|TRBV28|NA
CASSRTGYGYTF
TGTGCCAGCAGCAGGACAGGTTATGGCTACACCTTC
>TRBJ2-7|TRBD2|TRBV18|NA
CANSRTSENSYEQYF
TGTGCCAACTCACGGACTAGCGAGAACTCCTACGAGCAGTACTTC
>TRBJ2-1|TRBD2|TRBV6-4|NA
CASSNGLAGEQFF
TGTGCCAGCAGTAATGGACTAGCTGGCGAGCAGTTCTTC
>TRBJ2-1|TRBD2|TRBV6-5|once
CASSYGGVTDNEQFF
TGTGCCAGCAGTTACGGGGGGGTTACGGACAATGAGCAGTTCTTC
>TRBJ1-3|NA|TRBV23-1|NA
CASPQVTRRSGNTIYF
TGCGCCAGCCCCCAGGTTACAAGGAGGTCTGGAAACACCATATATTTT
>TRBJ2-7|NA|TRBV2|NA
CASSEQGWEQYF
TGTGCCAGCAGTGAACAGGGGTGGGAGCAGTACTTC
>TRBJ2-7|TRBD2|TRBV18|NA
CASSPPGGGAQYF
TGTGCCAGCTCACCGCCGGGGGGGGGCGCCCAGTACTTC
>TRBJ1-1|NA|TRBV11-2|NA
CASSLGLPGPSGAEAFF
TGTGCCAGCAGCTTAGGGCTCCCGGGCCCCTCGGGGGCTGAAGCTTTCTTT
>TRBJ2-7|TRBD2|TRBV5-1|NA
CASSLGAGGPYEQYF
TGCGCCAGCAGCTTGGGAGCGGGAGGGCCCTACGAGCAGTACTTC
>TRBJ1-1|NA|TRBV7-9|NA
CASDERTSLNMNTEAFF
TGTGCCAGCGATGAGAGGACATCCCTAAACATGAACACTGAAGCTTTCTTT
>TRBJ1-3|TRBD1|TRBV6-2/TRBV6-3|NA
CASSTSGTAASSGNTIYF
TGTGCCAGCAGTACCTCCGGGACAGCCGCTAGCTCTGGAAACACCATATATTTT
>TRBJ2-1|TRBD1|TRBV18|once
CASSQQMAGGDTYEQFF
TGTGCCAGCTCACAGCAAATGGCAGGGGGAGATACGTATGAGCAGTTCTTC
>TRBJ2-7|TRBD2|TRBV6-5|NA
CASSSGLADSYEQYF
TGTGCCAGCAGTTCGGGACTAGCAGACTCCTACGAGCAGTACTTC
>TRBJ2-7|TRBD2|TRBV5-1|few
CASSMGPGGYEQYF
TGCGCCAGCAGCATGGGACCGGGGGGTTACGAGCAGTACTTC
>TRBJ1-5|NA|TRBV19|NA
CASSIEGGQPQHF
TGTGCCAGTAGTATTGAGGGAGGTCAGCCCCAGCATTTT